This TCR beta chain was obtained from a study of control samples from healthy donors and cancer patients. Measured with immunoSEQ multiplex PCR; TCRdb has only the in-frame clones, and not every one. The sample has fewer than 100,000 clones; roughly 86% are singletons. In this sample, this clone turned up a few times. Germline-derived CDR1 and CDR2 are SGHRS and YFSETQ. CDR3 length: 16 residues. V lost 0 bases and J 4 bases, leaving 14 bases between the germline ends. Material: blood. The source is a man in his 60s in good health. This sequence joins TRBV5-1 and TRBJ2-1; no clear D. The CDR3 here is CASSLDPGEVYNEQFF. CDR3 coding DNA: TGCGCCAGCAGCTTGGATCCCGGAGAGGTTTACAATGAGCAGTTCTTC.